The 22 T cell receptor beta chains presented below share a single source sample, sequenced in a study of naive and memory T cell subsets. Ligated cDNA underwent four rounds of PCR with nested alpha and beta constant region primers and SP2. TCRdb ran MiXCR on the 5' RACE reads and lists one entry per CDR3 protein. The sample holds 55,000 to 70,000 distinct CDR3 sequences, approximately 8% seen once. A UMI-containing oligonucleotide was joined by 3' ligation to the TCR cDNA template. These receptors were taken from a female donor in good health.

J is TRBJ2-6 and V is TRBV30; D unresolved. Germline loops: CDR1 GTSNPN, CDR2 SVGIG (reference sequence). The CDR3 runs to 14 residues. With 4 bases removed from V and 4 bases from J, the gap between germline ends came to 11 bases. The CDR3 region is CAWTIGSGANVLTF. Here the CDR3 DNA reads TGTGCCTGGACCATAGGATCAGGGGCCAACGTCCTGACTTTC.

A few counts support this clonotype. The CDR3 sequence: CASSNRIARGLSYEQYF. The DNA of the CDR3 is TGTGCCAGCAGCAACCGAATAGCGAGAGGATTATCCTACGAGCAGTACTTC. This chain joins TRBV7-2 and TRBJ2-7; weak D call: TRBD2 (5 bases). CDR1 and CDR2 (germline): SGHTA, FQGNSA. The CDR3 consists of 17 residues. Trimming took off 5 bases at V and 1 base at J, with 21 bases between the two ends.

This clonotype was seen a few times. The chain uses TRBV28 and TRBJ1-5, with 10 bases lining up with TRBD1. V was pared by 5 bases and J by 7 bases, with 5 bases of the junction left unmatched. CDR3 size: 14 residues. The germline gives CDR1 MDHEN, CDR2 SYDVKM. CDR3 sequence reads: CASSLGTGDQPQHF. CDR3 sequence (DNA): TGTGCCAGCAGTCTCGGGACAGGGGACCAGCCCCAGCATTTT.

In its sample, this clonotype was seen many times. As DNA, the CDR3 is TGTGCCAGCAGTTTTATGTTTTTT. This codes for CASSFMFF. The chain is built from TRBV28 and TRBJ1-4; no clear D. The CDR3 extends over 8 amino acids. Germline V gene lookup returns CDR1 MDHEN and CDR2 SYDVKM. V was shortened by 3 bases and J by 15 bases, with 2 bases between the two germline ends.

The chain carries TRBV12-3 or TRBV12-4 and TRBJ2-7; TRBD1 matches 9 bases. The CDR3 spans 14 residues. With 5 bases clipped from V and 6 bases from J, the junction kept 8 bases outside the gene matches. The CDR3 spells CASSIGTGITEQYF. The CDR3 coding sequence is TGTGCCAGCAGTATCGGGACAGGGATAACCGAGCAGTACTTC.

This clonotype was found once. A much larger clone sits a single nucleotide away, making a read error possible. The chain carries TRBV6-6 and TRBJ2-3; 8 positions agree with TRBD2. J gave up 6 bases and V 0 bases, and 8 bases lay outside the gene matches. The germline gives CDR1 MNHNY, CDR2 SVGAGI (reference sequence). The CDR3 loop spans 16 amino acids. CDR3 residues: CASSYSGAGGSDTQYF. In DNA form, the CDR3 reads TGTGCCAGCAGTTACTCCGGGGCGGGGGGTAGTGATACGCAGTATTTT.

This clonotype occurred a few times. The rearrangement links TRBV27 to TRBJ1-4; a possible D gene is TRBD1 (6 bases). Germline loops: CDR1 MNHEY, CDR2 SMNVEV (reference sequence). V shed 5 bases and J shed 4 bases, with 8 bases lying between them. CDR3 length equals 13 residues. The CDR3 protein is CASSRQVNEKLFF. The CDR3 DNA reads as TGTGCCAGCAGTCGACAGGTTAATGAAAAACTGTTTTTT.

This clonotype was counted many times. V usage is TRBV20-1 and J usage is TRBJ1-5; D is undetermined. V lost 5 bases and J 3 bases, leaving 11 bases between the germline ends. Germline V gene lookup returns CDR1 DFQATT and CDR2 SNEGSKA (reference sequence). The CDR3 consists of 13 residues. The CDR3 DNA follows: TGCAGTGCTGTCCCAGGCATCAATCAGCCCCAGCATTTT. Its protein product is CSAVPGINQPQHF.

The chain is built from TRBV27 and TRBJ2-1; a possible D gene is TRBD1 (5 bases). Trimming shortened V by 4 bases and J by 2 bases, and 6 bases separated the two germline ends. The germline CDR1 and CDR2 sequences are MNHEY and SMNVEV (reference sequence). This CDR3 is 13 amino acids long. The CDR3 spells CASSSGTYNEQFF. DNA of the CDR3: TGTGCCAGCAGTTCAGGGACCTACAATGAGCAGTTCTTC.

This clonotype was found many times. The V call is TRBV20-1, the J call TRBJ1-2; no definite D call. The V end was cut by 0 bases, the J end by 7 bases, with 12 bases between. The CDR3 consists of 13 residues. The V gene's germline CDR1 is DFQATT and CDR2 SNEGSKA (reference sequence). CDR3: CSARDYRLSGYTF. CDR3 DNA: TGCAGTGCTAGAGATTATAGGCTGAGTGGCTACACCTTC.

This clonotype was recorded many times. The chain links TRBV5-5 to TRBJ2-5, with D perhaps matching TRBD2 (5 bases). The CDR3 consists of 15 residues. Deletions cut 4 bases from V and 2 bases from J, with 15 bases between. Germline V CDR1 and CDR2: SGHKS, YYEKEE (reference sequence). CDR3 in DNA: TGTGCCAGCAGCCTCACGGCGACTATGCAAGAGACCCAGTACTTC. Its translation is CASSLTATMQETQYF.

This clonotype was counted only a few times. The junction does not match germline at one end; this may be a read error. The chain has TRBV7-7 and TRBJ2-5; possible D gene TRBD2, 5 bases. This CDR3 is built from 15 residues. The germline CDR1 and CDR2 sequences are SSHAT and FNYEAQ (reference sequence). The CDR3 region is CASSLGLAGIETQYF. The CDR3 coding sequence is TGTGCTAGCAGCTTAGGCCTAGCCGGTATAGAGACCCAGTACTTC.

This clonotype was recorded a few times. Written as DNA, the CDR3 is TGTGCCAGCAGCGCATTCCCTAGCAATCAGCCCCAGCATTTT. This sequence encodes CASSAFPSNQPQHF. The J gene is TRBJ1-5, the V gene TRBV9; D call uncertain. The CDR3 is 14 amino acids. Looked up from germline, CDR1 is SGDLS and CDR2 is YYNGEE. Trimming stripped 3 bases from V and 0 bases from J, with 7 bases between.

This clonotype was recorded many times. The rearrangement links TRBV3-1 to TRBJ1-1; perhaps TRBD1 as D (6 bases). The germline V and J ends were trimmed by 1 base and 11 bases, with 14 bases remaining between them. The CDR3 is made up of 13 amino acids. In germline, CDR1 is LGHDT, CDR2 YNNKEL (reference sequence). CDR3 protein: CASSQGPGVNAFF. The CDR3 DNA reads TGTGCCAGCAGCCAAGGGCCAGGGGTTAACGCTTTCTTT.

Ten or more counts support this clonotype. The CDR3 loop reads CASGRGQADGYTF. In nucleotides, the CDR3 is TGCGCCAGCGGAAGGGGACAGGCGGATGGCTACACCTTC. The rearrangement uses TRBV5-1 and TRBJ1-2; 8 nucleotides line up with TRBD1. Germline values: CDR1 SGHRS, CDR2 YFSETQ. The V gene end was trimmed by 7 bases and the J gene end by 6 bases; junction bases not matched to a gene: 8. The CDR3 contains 13 residues.

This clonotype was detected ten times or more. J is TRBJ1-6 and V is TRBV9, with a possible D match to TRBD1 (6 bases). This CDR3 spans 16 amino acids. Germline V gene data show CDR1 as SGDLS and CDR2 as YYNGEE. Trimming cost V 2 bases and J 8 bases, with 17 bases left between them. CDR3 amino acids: CASSVDRPEGYSPLHF. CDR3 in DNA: TGTGCCAGCAGCGTTGACAGGCCAGAGGGGTATTCACCCCTCCACTTT.

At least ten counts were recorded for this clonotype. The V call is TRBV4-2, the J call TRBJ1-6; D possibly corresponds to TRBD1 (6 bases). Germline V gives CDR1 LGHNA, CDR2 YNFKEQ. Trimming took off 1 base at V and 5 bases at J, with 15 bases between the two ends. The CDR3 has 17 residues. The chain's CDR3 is CASSQAMLRTDNSPLHF. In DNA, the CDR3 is TGTGCCAGCAGCCAAGCTATGCTCCGGACAGATAATTCACCCCTCCACTTT.

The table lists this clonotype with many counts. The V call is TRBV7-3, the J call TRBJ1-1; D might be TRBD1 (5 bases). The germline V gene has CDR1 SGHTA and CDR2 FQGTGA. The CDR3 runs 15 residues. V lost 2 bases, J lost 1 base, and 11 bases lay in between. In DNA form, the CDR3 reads TGTGCCAGCAGCTTACTAGGGGTAGGGAACACTGAAGCTTTCTTT. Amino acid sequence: CASSLLGVGNTEAFF.

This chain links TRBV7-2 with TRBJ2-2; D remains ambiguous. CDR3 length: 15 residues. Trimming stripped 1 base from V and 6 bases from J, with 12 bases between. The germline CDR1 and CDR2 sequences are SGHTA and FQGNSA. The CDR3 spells CASSLDKIRSGELFF. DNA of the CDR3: TGTGCCAGCAGCTTAGATAAGATCCGATCCGGGGAGCTGTTTTTT.

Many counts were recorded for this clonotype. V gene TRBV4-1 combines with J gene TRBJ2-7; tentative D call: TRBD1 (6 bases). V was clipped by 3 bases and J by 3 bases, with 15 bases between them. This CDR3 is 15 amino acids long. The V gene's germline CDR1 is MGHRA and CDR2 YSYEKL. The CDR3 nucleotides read TGCGCCAGCAGCCACCCGGGACAAGTGTACTACGAGCAGTACTTC. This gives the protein CASSHPGQVYYEQYF.

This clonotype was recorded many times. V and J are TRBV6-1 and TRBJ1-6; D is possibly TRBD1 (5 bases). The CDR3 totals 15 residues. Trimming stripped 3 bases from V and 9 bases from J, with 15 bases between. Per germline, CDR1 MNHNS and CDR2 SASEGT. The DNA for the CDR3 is TGTGCCAGCAGTGAGACAGAATGGACTCCTTCACCCCTCCACTTT. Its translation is CASSETEWTPSPLHF.

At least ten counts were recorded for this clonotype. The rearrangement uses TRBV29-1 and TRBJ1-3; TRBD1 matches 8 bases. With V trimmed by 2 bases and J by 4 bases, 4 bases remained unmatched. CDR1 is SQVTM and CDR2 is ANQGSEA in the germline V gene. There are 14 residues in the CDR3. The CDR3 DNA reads TGCAGCGTTGAAACCAGGGGGCTGGGAAACACCATATATTTT. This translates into CSVETRGLGNTIYF.